Each of the 17 T cell receptor beta chains below was sequenced from the same sample in a study of T cells in tumors after PD-1 blockade. TCRdb's table, derived via immunoSEQ multiplex PCR, lists solely in-frame clones and lacks some. The table has about 63,000 clones, around two thirds seen once. Sequences were derived from PBMCs, sampled after anti-PD-1 treatment. These receptors all stem from a human donor with basal cell carcinoma.

This sequence joins TRBV19 and TRBJ2-3; 10 bases map to TRBD2. This CDR3 is built from 14 residues. V shed 10 bases and J 4 bases; nucleotides not matched to a gene: 8. The germline CDR1 and CDR2 sequences are LNHDA and SQIVND (reference sequence). CDR3 in amino acids: CATSSGGQADTQYF. CDR3 nucleotide sequence: TGTGCCACTTCTAGCGGGGGTCAGGCAGATACGCAGTATTTT.

The CDR3 sequence is CASSAGRLVSSGNTIYF. CDR3 coding DNA: TGTGCCAGCAGTGCGGGAAGGCTCGTTAGCTCTGGAAACACCATATATTTT. The chain joins TRBV2 to TRBJ1-3, with D uncertain. V was clipped by 4 bases and J by 0 bases, with 16 bases between them. CDR3 size: 17 residues. Germline V gives CDR1 SNHLY, CDR2 FYNNEI. The whole variable domain, remainder taken from reference TRBV2 and TRBJ1-3, is EPEVTQTPSHQVTQMGQEVILRCVPISNHLYFYWYRQILGQKVEFLVSFYNNEISEKSEIFDDQFSVERPDGSNFTLKIRSTKLEDSAMYFCASSAGRLVSSGNTIYFGEGSWLTVV.

The chain joins TRBV6-1 to TRBJ1-6; 9 bases fit TRBD1. Germline CDR1 and CDR2: MNHNS and SASEGT. This CDR3 is built from 17 residues. The V and J ends lost 1 base and 13 bases, in that order; junction bases with no gene match: 14. CDR3 residues: CASSEEVGQGTFSPLHF. CDR3 coding DNA: TGTGCCAGCAGTGAAGAAGTAGGACAGGGGACCTTCTCCCCCCTCCACTTT.

V gene TRBV10-3 combines with J gene TRBJ2-7; no firm D call. This CDR3 is 14 amino acids long. Germline V gives CDR1 ENHRY, CDR2 SYGVKD. Trimming pared 1 base from V and 4 bases from J, leaving 11 bases between. CDR3 DNA: TGTGCCATCAGTGAGTATGGCGCCGAATACGAGCAGTACTTC. It codes for CAISEYGAEYEQYF.

The chain joins TRBV4-1 to TRBJ2-3; 9 bases align to TRBD2. Germline CDR1 reads MGHRA; CDR2 reads YSYEKL. The trim removed 4 bases at V and 3 bases at J, leaving 5 bases unmatched. The CDR3 sequence is 15 residues long. The CDR3 sequence: CASSLRGLATDTQYF. The CDR3 region has the DNA TGCGCCAGCAGCCTAAGGGGACTAGCAACAGATACGCAGTATTTT.

The rearrangement uses TRBV6-4 and TRBJ2-3, with TRBD2 matching over 8 bases. Germline V gene data show CDR1 as MRHNA and CDR2 as SNTAGT. There are 13 residues in the CDR3. Trimming removed 6 bases from V and 5 bases from J; junction bases left unmatched: 4. CDR3 in DNA: TGTGCCAGCAGCGGGGGGGCTGGAGATACGCAGTATTTT. Translation gives CASSGGAGDTQYF.

J is TRBJ2-5 and V is TRBV6-6; 11 bases map to TRBD1. This CDR3 has 14 residues. In germline, CDR1 is MNHNY, CDR2 SVGAGI (reference sequence). Trimming removed 2 bases from V and 7 bases from J; junction bases left unmatched: 3. This chain's CDR3 is CASSYPGQGGTQYF. In nucleotides, the CDR3 is TGTGCCAGCAGTTACCCGGGACAGGGGGGGACCCAGTACTTC.

The chain has TRBV5-1 and TRBJ2-7, with a possible D match to TRBD2 (7 bases). From germline, CDR1 is SGHRS and CDR2 YFSETQ. The V and J ends lost 6 bases and 4 bases respectively, with 8 bases between them. The CDR3 covers 11 residues. CDR3 nucleotide sequence: TGCGCCAGCAAGGGGGGGTACGAGCAGTACTTC. Residues: CASKGGYEQYF.

The chain recombines TRBV20-1 with TRBJ2-6; D might be TRBD1 (6 bases). The germline V gene has CDR1 DFQATT and CDR2 SNEGSKA (reference sequence). The germline V and J ends were trimmed by 3 bases and 13 bases, with 19 bases remaining between them. This CDR3 has 14 amino acids. CDR3 in DNA: TGCAGTGCTAGTGATGCGCCAGGGGCACATGTCCTGACTTTC. As protein: CSASDAPGAHVLTF.

The chain is built from TRBV30 and TRBJ1-1; D is ambiguous. Germline V gene sequence: CDR1 GTSNPN, CDR2 SVGIG (reference sequence). This CDR3 contains 13 residues. Trimming cost V 4 bases and J 0 bases, with 9 bases left between them. CDR3 DNA: TGTGCCTGGAAAAAGGAGATGAACACTGAAGCTTTCTTT. Its translation is CAWKKEMNTEAFF.

V is TRBV10-3 and J is TRBJ1-2; TRBD1 is a possible D gene (5 bases). CDR3 length: 14 residues. The V end was cut by 0 bases, the J end by 3 bases, with 8 bases between. Germline loops: CDR1 ENHRY, CDR2 SYGVKD. CDR3 DNA: TGTGCCATCAGTGAGTCGGCCAGGGACTATGGCTACACCTTC. Translating gives CAISESARDYGYTF.

The genes are TRBV29-1 and TRBJ2-7, with 8 bases aligning to TRBD1. Unmatched junction bases numbered 6, after V lost 5 bases and J lost 3 bases. Germline lookup yields CDR1 SQVTM and CDR2 ANQGSEA. This CDR3 contains 13 residues. Here the CDR3 reads CSVTTGALYEQYF. In nucleotides, the CDR3 is TGCAGCGTTACGACAGGGGCCCTCTACGAGCAGTACTTC.

The chain carries TRBV20-1 and TRBJ1-5, with D unclear. With 3 bases removed from V and 3 bases from J, the gap between germline ends came to 9 bases. The CDR3 contains 13 residues. The germline CDR1 and CDR2 sequences are DFQATT and SNEGSKA (reference sequence). The CDR3 bases are TGCAGTGCTAGTTCCAGAAACAATCAGCCCCAGCATTTT. It encodes CSASSRNNQPQHF.

This chain joins TRBV10-3 and TRBJ2-2; D remains unclear. This CDR3 has 14 amino acids. Germline V gene lookup returns CDR1 ENHRY and CDR2 SYGVKD. V dropped 0 bases and J dropped 6 bases, with 8 bases sitting between them. As DNA, the CDR3 is TGTGCCATCAGTGAGTCGAGTGGAGCCGGGGAGCTGTTTTTT. Translation: CAISESSGAGELFF.

This chain joins TRBV7-8 and TRBJ2-1; maybe TRBD1 (5 bases). Germline-derived CDR1 and CDR2 are SGHVS and FQNEAQ. Trimming stripped 6 bases from V and 0 bases from J, with 9 bases between. This CDR3 region has 14 residues. Written as DNA, the CDR3 is TGTGCCAGCAGACGGACACTCTCCTACAATGAGCAGTTCTTC. Its translation: CASRRTLSYNEQFF.

The V and J genes are TRBV12-5 and TRBJ2-3; D gene ambiguous. The germline CDR1 and CDR2 sequences are LGHNT and FRNRAP. CDR3 length: 12 amino acids. V was clipped by 2 bases and J by 4 bases, with 4 bases between them. Here the CDR3 DNA reads TGTGCTAGTGGTTTGAGGCCAGATACGCAGTATTTT. Amino acid sequence: CASGLRPDTQYF. Drawing the rest from reference TRBV12-5 and TRBJ2-3, the complete variable domain is DARVTQTPRHKVTEMGQEVTMRCQPILGHNTVFWYRQTMMQGLELLAYFRNRAPLDDSGMPKDRFSAEMPDATLATLKIQPSEPRDSAVYFCASGLRPDTQYFGPGTRLTVL.

This sequence joins TRBV6-1 and TRBJ1-1, with TRBD1 as a possible D gene (5 bases). V was clipped by 0 bases and J by 3 bases, with 8 bases between them. This CDR3 contains 14 residues. Germline-derived CDR1 and CDR2 are MNHNS and SASEGT. The CDR3 here is CASSEAGVDTEAFF. DNA of the CDR3: TGTGCCAGCAGTGAAGCGGGGGTTGACACTGAAGCTTTCTTT.